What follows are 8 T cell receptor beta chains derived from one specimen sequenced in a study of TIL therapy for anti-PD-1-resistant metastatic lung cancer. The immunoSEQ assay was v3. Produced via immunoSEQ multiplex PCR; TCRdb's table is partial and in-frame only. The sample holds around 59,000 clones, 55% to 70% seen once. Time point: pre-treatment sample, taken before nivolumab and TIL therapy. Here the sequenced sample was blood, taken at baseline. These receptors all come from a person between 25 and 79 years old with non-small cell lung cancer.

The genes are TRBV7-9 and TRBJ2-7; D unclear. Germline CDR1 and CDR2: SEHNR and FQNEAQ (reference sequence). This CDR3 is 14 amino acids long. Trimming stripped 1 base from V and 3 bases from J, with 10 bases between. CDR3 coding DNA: TGTGCCAGCAGCTTAGACGGAGAGCTCTACGAGCAGTACTTC. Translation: CASSLDGELYEQYF.

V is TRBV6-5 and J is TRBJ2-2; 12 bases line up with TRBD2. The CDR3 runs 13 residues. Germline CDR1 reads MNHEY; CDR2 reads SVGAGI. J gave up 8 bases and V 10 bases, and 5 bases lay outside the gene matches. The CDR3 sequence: CATRLAGGGELFF. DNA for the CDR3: TGTGCCACTCGGCTAGCGGGAGGGGGGGAGCTGTTTTTT.

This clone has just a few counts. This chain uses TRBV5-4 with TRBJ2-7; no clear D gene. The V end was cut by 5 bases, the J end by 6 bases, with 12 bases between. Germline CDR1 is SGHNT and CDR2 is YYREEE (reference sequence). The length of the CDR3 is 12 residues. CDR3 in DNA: TGTGCCAGCAGGGGAATGGGAATCGAGCAGTACTTC. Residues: CASRGMGIEQYF. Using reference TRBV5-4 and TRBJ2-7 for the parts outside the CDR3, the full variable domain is ETGVTQSPTHLIKTRGQQVTLRCSSQSGHNTVSWYQQALGQGPQFIFQYYREEENGRGNFPPRFSGLQFPNYSSELNVNALELDDSALYLCASRGMGIEQYFGPGTRLTVT.

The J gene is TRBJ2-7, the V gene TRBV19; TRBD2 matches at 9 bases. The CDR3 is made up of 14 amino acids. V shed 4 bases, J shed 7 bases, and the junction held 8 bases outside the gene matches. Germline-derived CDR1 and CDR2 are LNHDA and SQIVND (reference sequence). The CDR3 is CASSTAGGRHEQYF. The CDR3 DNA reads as TGTGCCAGTAGTACCGCGGGGGGGAGACATGAGCAGTACTTC.

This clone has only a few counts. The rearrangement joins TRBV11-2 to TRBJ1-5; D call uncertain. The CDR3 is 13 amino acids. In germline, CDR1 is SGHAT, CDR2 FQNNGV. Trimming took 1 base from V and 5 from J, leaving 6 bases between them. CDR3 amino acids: CASSLVVDQPQHF. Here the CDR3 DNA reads TGTGCCAGCAGCTTAGTAGTGGATCAGCCCCAGCATTTT.

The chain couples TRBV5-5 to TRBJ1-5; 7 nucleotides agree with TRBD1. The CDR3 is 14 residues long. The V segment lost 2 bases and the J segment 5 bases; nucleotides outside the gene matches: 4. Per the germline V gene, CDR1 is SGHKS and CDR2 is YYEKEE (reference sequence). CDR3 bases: TGTGCCAGCAGCTTAGGGACAGACTATCAGCCCCAGCATTTT. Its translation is CASSLGTDYQPQHF.

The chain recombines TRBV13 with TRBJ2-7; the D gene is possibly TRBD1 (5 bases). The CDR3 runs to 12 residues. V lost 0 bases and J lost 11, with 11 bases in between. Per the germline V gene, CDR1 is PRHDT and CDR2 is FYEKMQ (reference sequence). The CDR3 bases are TGTGCCAGCAGCTTAGGGACAGCTGTCAAGTACTTC. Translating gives CASSLGTAVKYF.

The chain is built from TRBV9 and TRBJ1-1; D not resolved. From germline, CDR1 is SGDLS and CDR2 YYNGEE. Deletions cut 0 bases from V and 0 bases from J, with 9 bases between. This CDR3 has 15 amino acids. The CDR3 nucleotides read TGTGCCAGCAGCGTAGAGCCTCACATGAACACTGAAGCTTTCTTT. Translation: CASSVEPHMNTEAFF. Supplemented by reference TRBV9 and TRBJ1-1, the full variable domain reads DSGVTQTPKHLITATGQRVTLRCSPRSGDLSVYWYQQSLDQGLQFLIQYYNGEERAKGNILERFSAQQFPDLHSELNLSSLELGDSALYFCASSVEPHMNTEAFFGQGTRLTVV.